The source of this TCR beta chain is a study of cytomegalovirus exposure and HLA in healthy donors. General study findings and limits: Highest at DRB1 and lowest at HLA-C, TCR association rates differed among HLA loci in a later analysis. About 87% or about 30% of the time was how often most TCR beta V segments were productive, according to an earlier analysis. Later analysis suggested most CMV-associated TCR beta chains were HLA-restricted.

Worth noting for this clone: Its antigen is undetermined.

The CDR3 length is 16 residues. Unmatched junction bases numbered 12, after V lost 2 bases and J lost 8 bases. Germline V CDR1 and CDR2: SGHDT, YYEEEE. PCR involved 60 Vbeta and 13 Jbeta primers. Repertoires were generated with immunoSEQ multiplex PCR, while TCRdb's copy carries only in-frame clones and drops some. The data contain approximately 110,000 clones, about 78% of them singletons. This TCR was recovered from a woman aged 25 to 39 in good health and CMV-seropositive. The chain uses TRBV5-6 and TRBJ2-1; 8 bases agree with TRBD1. The sample was PBMCs. The CDR3 bases are TGTGCCAGCAGCTTTTGGACAGGGCCTCCGCGGGATGAGCAGTTCTTC. Translation gives CASSFWTGPPRDEQFF.